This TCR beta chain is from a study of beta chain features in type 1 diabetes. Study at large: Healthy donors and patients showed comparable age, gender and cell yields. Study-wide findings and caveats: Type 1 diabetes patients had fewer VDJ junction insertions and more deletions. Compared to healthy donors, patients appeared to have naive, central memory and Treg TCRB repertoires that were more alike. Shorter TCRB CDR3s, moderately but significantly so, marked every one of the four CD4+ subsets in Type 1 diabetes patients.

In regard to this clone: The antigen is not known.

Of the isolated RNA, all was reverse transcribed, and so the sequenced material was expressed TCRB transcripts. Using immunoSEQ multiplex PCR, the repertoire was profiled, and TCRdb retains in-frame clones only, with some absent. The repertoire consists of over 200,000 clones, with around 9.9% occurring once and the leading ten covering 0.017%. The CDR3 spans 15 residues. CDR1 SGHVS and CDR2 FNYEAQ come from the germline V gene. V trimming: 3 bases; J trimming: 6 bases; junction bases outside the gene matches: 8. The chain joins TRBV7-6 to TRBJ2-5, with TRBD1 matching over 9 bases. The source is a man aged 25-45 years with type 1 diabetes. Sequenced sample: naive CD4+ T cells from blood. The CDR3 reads CASSFATGGWKTQYF. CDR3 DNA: TGTGCCAGCAGCTTCGCGACAGGGGGTTGGAAGACCCAGTACTTC.